The 18 T cell receptor beta chains below were found in one sample sequenced in a study of low-dose radiotherapy and immunotherapy resistance in tumors. With TRAV- and TRBV-specific primers, first-strand cDNA was made, covering the alpha and beta chains. The TCRs were subjected to amplification over roughly 18 PCR cycles employing a constant-region primer in conjunction with a V-primer adapter. Each CDR3 protein gets one entry after TCRdb re-called the reads with MiXCR. The sample has 30,000 to 50,000 distinct CDR3 sequences, roughly 30% seen once. As to time point: before trial treatment. This sample comprised PBMCs, obtained before treatment. Receptor source: a male donor with gallbladder cancer.

This clonotype was seen at least ten times. V is TRBV7-9 and J is TRBJ2-5; a weak D match, TRBD2 (5 bases). Trimming removed 5 bases at V and 5 bases at J, with 15 bases between. This CDR3 has 14 amino acids. The germline gives CDR1 SEHNR, CDR2 FQNEAQ (reference sequence). CDR3 in DNA: TGTGCCAGCAGCGCAAGGGTGGGCGGGGAGACCCAGTACTTC. Amino acid sequence: CASSARVGGETQYF.

This clonotype is medium-sized. The CDR3 spells CASSFISFDRVMHEQYF. Written as DNA, the CDR3 is TGTGCCAGCAGTTTTATCAGTTTTGACAGGGTAATGCACGAGCAGTACTTC. The chain combines TRBV28 with TRBJ2-7; 7 bases align to TRBD1. The V gene end was trimmed by 3 bases and the J gene end by 5 bases; junction bases not matched to a gene: 16. This CDR3 has 17 residues. Germline V gene lookup returns CDR1 MDHEN and CDR2 SYDVKM.

This clonotype turned up a few times. This likely stems from a read error, as it lies one base from a far larger clone. The CDR3 sequence: CASSPTATVETQYF. The CDR3 nucleotides are TGTGCCAGCAGCCCGACGGCGACAGTTGAGACCCAGTACTTC. The chain combines TRBV11-3 with TRBJ2-5; possibly TRBD1 for D (5 bases). Germline V gives CDR1 SGHNT, CDR2 YENEEA. This CDR3 contains 14 residues. The ends were cut back, 5 bases at V and 5 bases at J, with 15 bases in the middle.

This clonotype has just one count. This chain links TRBV5-1 with TRBJ1-1; D gene uncertain. The length of the CDR3 is 13 residues. CDR1 is SGHRS, CDR2 YFSETQ, per germline. V was trimmed by 0 bases and J by 8 bases, leaving 11 bases between them. The CDR3 reads CASSLADRLEAFF. The CDR3 DNA is TGCGCCAGCAGCTTGGCCGACCGACTGGAAGCTTTCTTT.

This clonotype was seen ten or more times. The rearrangement joins TRBV7-9 to TRBJ2-2; the D is unclear. The germline V gene has CDR1 SEHNR and CDR2 FQNEAQ (reference sequence). There are 15 residues in the CDR3. Trimming left V 7 bases short and J 0 bases short, with 12 bases between. In DNA, the CDR3 is TGTGCCAGCACCCCGAGACGCTCGAACACCGGGGAGCTGTTTTTT. Protein: CASTPRRSNTGELFF.

V gene TRBV28 combines with J gene TRBJ2-1, with D unclear. Looked up from germline, CDR1 is MDHEN and CDR2 is SYDVKM. V was pared by 8 bases and J by 5 bases, with 22 bases between. This CDR3 spans 16 amino acids. The CDR3 loop reads CASQASLSLANNEQFF. For the CDR3, the DNA is TGTGCCAGCCAAGCTTCCCTCAGCCTTGCCAACAATGAGCAGTTCTTC.

This clonotype was recorded many times. V is TRBV3-1 and J is TRBJ2-5, with 9 bases matching TRBD2. The CDR3 covers 15 residues. Germline CDR1 LGHDT, CDR2 YNNKEL (reference sequence). V gave up 5 bases and J gave up 1 base; unmatched junction bases: 5. The CDR3 sequence is CASSWASGAQETQYF. The CDR3 DNA reads TGTGCCAGCAGCTGGGCTAGCGGGGCCCAAGAGACCCAGTACTTC.

In its sample, this clonotype was seen many times. The CDR3 spells CSARDRGTENSPLHF. CDR3 sequence (DNA): TGCAGTGCTAGAGATCGGGGGACCGAGAATTCACCCCTCCACTTT. This chain joins TRBV20-1 and TRBJ1-6; a possible D gene is TRBD1 (5 bases). The CDR3 length is 15 residues. V dropped 0 bases and J dropped 7 bases, with 13 bases sitting between them. Germline lookup yields CDR1 DFQATT and CDR2 SNEGSKA (reference sequence).

In regard to this clonotype: This sequence is one base from a far larger clone and is likely a read error. This chain connects TRBV25-1 to TRBJ2-7; no clear D gene. The germline V and J ends were trimmed by 1 base and 7 bases, with 14 bases remaining between them. The CDR3 loop spans 14 amino acids. Germline values: CDR1 MGHDK, CDR2 SYGVNS. DNA for the CDR3: TGTGCCAGCAGTGAATCCCCCAGAGTAGGTGAGCAGTACTTC. Protein product: CASSESPRVGEQYF.

As concerns this clonotype: A far bigger clonotype differs at one base, so this is likely a read error. The rearrangement links TRBV20-1 to TRBJ2-7; D is possibly TRBD1 (5 bases). Trimming pared 6 bases from V and 7 bases from J, leaving 25 bases between. CDR3 size: 15 residues. Germline V gene lookup returns CDR1 DFQATT and CDR2 SNEGSKA (reference sequence). Here the CDR3 reads CSAREPPGSYNEQYF. The DNA of the CDR3 is TGCAGTGCCAGGGAACCCCCAGGCTCATACAATGAGCAGTACTTC.

This clonotype was seen repeatedly, ten times or more. The chain is built from TRBV7-9 and TRBJ1-2, with TRBD1 matching over 9 bases. CDR3 length: 16 amino acids. CDR1 is SEHNR, CDR2 FQNEAQ, per germline (reference sequence). Germline trimming cut 5 bases from V and 7 bases from J; bases unmatched to any gene: 14. CDR3: CASSQPSGQGIGGYTF. The CDR3, as DNA: TGTGCCAGCAGCCAACCCAGCGGACAGGGGATAGGTGGCTACACCTTC.

In this sample, this clonotype turned up many times. The chain has TRBV15 and TRBJ2-7, with D unresolved. Germline values: CDR1 LNHNV, CDR2 YYDKDF (reference sequence). Between the trimmed V and J ends, which lost 1 base and 0 bases, there was a span of 13 bases. This CDR3 is built from 16 residues. CDR3: CATSRAEGFSSYEQYF. The CDR3 bases are TGTGCCACCAGCAGAGCCGAAGGTTTCAGCTCCTACGAGCAGTACTTC.

This clonotype was seen repeatedly, ten times or more. The gene calls are TRBV27 and TRBJ2-1; D not certain. Germline lookup yields CDR1 MNHEY and CDR2 SMNVEV (reference sequence). Trimming took 6 bases from V and 14 from J, leaving 23 bases between them. This CDR3 contains 14 residues. CDR3: CASRTEGDRRFEFF. CDR3 nucleotide sequence: TGTGCCAGCAGGACCGAAGGTGACCGGCGTTTTGAGTTCTTC.

The chain couples TRBV18 to TRBJ1-5, with a tentative D call TRBD1 (5 bases). V was cut by 6 bases and J by 5 bases, with 11 bases left in between. Germline V gives CDR1 KGHSH, CDR2 LQKENI. This CDR3 region has 13 residues. CDR3 sequence (DNA): TGTGCCAGCTCGCTCGGGGCAGATCAGCCCCAGCATTTT. It yields the protein CASSLGADQPQHF.

This clonotype came up many times. The chain's CDR3 is CASSLTTVGQGDYGYTF. The CDR3 DNA is TGTGCCAGCAGTTTGACTACCGTCGGACAGGGGGACTATGGCTACACCTTC. The chain combines TRBV6-6 with TRBJ1-2; 10 positions match TRBD1. Trimming took 4 bases from V and 3 from J; bases not matched to a gene: 11. Germline V gene lookup returns CDR1 MNHNY and CDR2 SVGAGI (reference sequence). The length of the CDR3 is 17 residues.

The sample holds many counts of this clonotype. The chain combines TRBV29-1 with TRBJ2-7, with D perhaps given as TRBD1 or TRBD2 (5 bases each). The CDR3 covers 12 residues. From germline, CDR1 is SQVTM and CDR2 ANQGSEA. The germline V and J ends were trimmed by 1 base and 3 bases, with 7 bases remaining between them. The CDR3 sequence is CSVEGGFYEQYF. CDR3 sequence (DNA): TGCAGCGTTGAAGGGGGGTTCTACGAGCAGTACTTC.

This CDR3 is CASSLHTDTQYF. The CDR3 DNA is TGCGCCAGCAGCTTACACACAGATACGCAGTATTTT. The chain employs TRBV5-1 and TRBJ2-3; D gene unclear. Germline-derived CDR1 and CDR2 are SGHRS and YFSETQ. The V end lost 2 bases, the J end lost 2 bases, and 3 bases lay between the germline ends. The CDR3 is 12 amino acids.

This clonotype turned up a few times. The genes are TRBV5-1 and TRBJ2-7; D is possibly TRBD2 (5 bases). CDR1 SGHRS and CDR2 YFSETQ come from the germline V gene. The V gene lost 0 bases and the J gene lost 3 bases, with 10 bases spanning the gap. The CDR3 is 14 amino acids. This CDR3 is CASSLGGRIYEQYF. DNA of the CDR3: TGCGCCAGCAGCTTGGGAGGGCGGATCTACGAGCAGTACTTC.